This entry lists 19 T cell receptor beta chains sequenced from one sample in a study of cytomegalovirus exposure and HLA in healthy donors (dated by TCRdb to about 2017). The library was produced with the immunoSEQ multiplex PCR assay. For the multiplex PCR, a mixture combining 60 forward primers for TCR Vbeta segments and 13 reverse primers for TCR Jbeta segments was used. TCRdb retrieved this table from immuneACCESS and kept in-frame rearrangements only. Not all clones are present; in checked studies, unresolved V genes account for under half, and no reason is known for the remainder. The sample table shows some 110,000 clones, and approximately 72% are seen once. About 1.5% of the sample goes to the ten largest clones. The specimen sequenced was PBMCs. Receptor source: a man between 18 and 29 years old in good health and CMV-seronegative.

As DNA, the CDR3 is TGCGCCAGCAGTGAGTCGAAAGTCTACGATACGCAGTATTTT. Its protein product is CASSESKVYDTQYF. The chain links TRBV10-1 to TRBJ2-3, with unresolved D. The V and J ends lost 0 bases and 6 bases respectively, with 10 bases between them. The germline V gene encodes CDR1 WNHNN and CDR2 SYGVQD (reference sequence). The CDR3 totals 14 residues.

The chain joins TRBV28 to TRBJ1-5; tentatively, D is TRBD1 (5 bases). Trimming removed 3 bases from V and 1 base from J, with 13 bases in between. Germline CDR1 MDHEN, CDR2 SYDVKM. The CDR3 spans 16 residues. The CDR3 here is CASSFRQGLSNQPQHF. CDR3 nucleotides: TGTGCCAGCAGTTTCCGGCAGGGACTGAGCAATCAGCCCCAGCATTTT.

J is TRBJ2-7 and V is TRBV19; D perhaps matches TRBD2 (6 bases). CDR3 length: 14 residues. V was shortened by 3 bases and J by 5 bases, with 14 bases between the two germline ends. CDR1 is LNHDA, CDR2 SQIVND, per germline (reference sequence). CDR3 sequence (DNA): TGTGCCAGTAGTATGGGACTCGTGGTTGACGAGCAGTACTTC. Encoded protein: CASSMGLVVDEQYF.

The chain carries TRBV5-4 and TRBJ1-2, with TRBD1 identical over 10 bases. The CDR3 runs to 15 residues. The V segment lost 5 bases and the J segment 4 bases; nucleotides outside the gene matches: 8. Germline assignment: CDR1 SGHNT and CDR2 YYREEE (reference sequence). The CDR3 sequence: CASSARDRGSYGYTF. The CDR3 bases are TGTGCCAGCAGTGCCCGGGACAGGGGATCCTATGGCTACACCTTC.

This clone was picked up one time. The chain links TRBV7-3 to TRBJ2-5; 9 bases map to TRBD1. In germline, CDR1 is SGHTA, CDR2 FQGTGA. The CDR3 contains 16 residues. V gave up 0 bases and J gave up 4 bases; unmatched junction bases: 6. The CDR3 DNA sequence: TGTGCCAGCAGCTTAACTGGGACAGGGTCACGAGAGACCCAGTACTTC. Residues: CASSLTGTGSRETQYF.

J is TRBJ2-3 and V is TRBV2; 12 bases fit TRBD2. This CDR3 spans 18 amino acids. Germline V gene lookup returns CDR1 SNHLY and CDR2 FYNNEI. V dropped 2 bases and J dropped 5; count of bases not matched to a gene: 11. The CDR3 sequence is CASSELRRLAGEVDTQYF. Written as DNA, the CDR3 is TGTGCCAGCAGTGAACTCAGGCGACTAGCGGGAGAGGTAGATACGCAGTATTTT.

In DNA form, the CDR3 reads TGCGCCAGCAGCTTGGGAGCGGGCACTGAAGCTTTCTTT. Protein sequence: CASSLGAGTEAFF. V is TRBV5-1 and J is TRBJ1-1; D unresolved. This CDR3 is built from 13 residues. Germline CDR1 reads SGHRS; CDR2 reads YFSETQ. Trimming left V 0 bases short and J 4 bases short, with 7 bases between.

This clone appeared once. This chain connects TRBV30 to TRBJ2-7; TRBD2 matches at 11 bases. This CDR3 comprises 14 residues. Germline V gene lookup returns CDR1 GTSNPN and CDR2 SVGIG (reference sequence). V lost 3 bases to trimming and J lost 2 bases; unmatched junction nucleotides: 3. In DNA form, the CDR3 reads TGTGCCTGGAGCCGACTAGCGGGAACCTACGAGCAGTACTTC. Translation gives CAWSRLAGTYEQYF.

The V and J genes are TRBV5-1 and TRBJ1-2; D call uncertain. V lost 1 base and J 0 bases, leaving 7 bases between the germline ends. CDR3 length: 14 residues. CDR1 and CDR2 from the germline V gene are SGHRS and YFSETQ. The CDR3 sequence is CASSLFTANYGYTF. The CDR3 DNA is TGCGCCAGCAGCTTGTTTACAGCTAACTATGGCTACACCTTC. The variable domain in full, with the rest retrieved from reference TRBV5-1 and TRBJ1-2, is KAGVTQTPRYLIKTRGQQVTLSCSPISGHRSVSWYQQTPGQGLQFLFEYFSETQRNKGNFPGRFSGRQFSNSRSEMNVSTLELGDSALYLCASSLFTANYGYTFGSGTRLTVV.

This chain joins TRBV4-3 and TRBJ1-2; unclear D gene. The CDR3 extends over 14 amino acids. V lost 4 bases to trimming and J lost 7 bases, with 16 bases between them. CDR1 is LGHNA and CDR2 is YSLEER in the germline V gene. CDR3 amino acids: CASSPHPVGSGYTF. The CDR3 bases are TGCGCCAGCAGCCCGCACCCCGTCGGGAGTGGCTACACCTTC.

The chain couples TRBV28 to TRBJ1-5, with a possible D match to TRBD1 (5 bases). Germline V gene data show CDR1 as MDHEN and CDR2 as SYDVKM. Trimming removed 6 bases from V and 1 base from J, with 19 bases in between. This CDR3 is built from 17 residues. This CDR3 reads CASRPNDRGGSNQPQHF. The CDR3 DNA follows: TGTGCCAGCAGACCCAACGATAGGGGAGGAAGCAATCAGCCCCAGCATTTT.

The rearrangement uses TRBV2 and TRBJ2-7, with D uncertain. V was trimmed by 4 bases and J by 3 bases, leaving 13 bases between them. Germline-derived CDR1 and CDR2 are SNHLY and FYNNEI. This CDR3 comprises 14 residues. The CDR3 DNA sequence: TGTGCCAGCAGTGGCCGTCCCTCAGGCTACGAGCAGTACTTC. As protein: CASSGRPSGYEQYF.

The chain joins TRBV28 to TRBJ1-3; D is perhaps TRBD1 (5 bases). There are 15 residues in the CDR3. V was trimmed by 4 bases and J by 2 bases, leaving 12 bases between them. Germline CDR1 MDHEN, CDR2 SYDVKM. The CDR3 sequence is CASSWSAGAGNTIYF. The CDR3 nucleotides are TGTGCCAGCAGTTGGAGCGCGGGGGCTGGAAACACCATATATTTT. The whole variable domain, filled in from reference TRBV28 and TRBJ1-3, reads DVKVTQSSRYLVKRTGEKVFLECVQDMDHENMFWYRQDPGLGLRLIYFSYDVKMKEKGDIPEGYSVSREKKERFSLILESASTNQTSMYLCASSWSAGAGNTIYFGEGSWLTVV.

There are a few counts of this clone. The CDR3 is CASSSGVYQPQHF. The CDR3 nucleotides read TGTGCCAGCAGCTCAGGGGTATATCAGCCCCAGCATTTT. This chain uses TRBV7-8 with TRBJ1-5; D may be TRBD1 (6 bases). This CDR3 has 13 amino acids. Per germline, CDR1 SGHVS and CDR2 FQNEAQ. Between the trimmed V and J ends, which lost 4 bases and 5 bases, there was a span of 9 bases.

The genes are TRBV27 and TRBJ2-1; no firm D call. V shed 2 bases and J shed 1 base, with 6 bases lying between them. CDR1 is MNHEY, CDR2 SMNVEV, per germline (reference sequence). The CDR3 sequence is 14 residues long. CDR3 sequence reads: CASSLGGSYNEQFF. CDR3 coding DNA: TGTGCCAGCAGTTTAGGCGGATCCTACAATGAGCAGTTCTTC.

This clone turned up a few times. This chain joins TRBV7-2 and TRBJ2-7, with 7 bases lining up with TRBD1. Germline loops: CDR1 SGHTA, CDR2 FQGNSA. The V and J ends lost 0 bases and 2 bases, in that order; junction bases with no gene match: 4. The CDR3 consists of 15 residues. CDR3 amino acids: CASSLAGGETYEQYF. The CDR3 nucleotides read TGTGCCAGCAGCTTAGCAGGGGGCGAAACCTACGAGCAGTACTTC.

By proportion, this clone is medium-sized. The DNA for the CDR3 is TGTGCCAGCAGTATGGGACAGGGGATCGCTGGAAACACCATATATTTT. Its protein is CASSMGQGIAGNTIYF. The gene calls are TRBV6-6 and TRBJ1-3, with 10 bases identical to TRBD1. Per germline, CDR1 MNHNY and CDR2 SVGAGI (reference sequence). The CDR3 has 16 residues. Trimming took 5 bases from V and 2 from J; bases not matched to a gene: 6.

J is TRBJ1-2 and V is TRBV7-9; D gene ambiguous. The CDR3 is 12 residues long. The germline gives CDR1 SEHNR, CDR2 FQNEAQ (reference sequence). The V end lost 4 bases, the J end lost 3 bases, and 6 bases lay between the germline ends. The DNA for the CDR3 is TGTGCCAGCAGCTCGAGAGACTATGGCTACACCTTC. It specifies CASSSRDYGYTF.

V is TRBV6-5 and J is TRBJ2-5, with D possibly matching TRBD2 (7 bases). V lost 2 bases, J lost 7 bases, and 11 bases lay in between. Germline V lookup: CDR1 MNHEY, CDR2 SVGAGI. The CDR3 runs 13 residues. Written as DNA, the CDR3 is TGTGCCAGCAGTTACGGGGAGGGGGTGACCCAGTACTTC. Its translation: CASSYGEGVTQYF.